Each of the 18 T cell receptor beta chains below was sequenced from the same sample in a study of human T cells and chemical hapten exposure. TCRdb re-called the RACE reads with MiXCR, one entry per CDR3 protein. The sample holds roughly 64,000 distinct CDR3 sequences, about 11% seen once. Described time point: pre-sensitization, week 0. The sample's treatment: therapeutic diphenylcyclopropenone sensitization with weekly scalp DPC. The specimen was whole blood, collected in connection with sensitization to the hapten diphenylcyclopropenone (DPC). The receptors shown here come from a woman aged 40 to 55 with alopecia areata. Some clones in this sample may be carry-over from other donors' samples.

The CDR3: CASSLRDRGYEQYF. CDR3 nucleotides: TGTGCCAGCAGTCTCCGGGACAGGGGCTACGAGCAGTACTTC. The chain is built from TRBV25-1 and TRBJ2-7, with 10 bases identical to TRBD1. After removal of 5 bases from V and 3 bases from J, the junction contained 4 bases not matched to a gene. Germline V gives CDR1 MGHDK, CDR2 SYGVNS. The CDR3 runs to 14 residues.

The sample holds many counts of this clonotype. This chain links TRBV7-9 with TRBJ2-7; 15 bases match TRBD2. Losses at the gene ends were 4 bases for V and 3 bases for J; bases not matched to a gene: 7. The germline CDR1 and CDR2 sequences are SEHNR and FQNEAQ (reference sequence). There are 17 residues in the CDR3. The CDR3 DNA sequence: TGTGCCAGCAGCTCCCGGACTAGCGGGAGGGCCGACTACGAGCAGTACTTC. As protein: CASSSRTSGRADYEQYF.

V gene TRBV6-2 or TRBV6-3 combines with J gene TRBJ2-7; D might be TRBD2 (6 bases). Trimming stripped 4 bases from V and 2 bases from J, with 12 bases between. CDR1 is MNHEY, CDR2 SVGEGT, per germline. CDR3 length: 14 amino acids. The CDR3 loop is CASSFEDYPYEQYF. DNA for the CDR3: TGTGCCAGCAGTTTCGAGGACTACCCCTACGAGCAGTACTTC.

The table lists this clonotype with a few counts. Here the CDR3 reads CASSLEGTLTPYEQYF. The CDR3 nucleotides are TGTGCCAGCAGCTTGGAAGGGACTCTCACGCCCTACGAGCAGTACTTC. This chain joins TRBV5-5 and TRBJ2-7; perhaps TRBD2 as D (6 bases). The V and J ends lost 0 bases and 2 bases respectively, with 15 bases between them. This CDR3 comprises 16 residues. The germline V gene encodes CDR1 SGHKS and CDR2 YYEKEE (reference sequence).

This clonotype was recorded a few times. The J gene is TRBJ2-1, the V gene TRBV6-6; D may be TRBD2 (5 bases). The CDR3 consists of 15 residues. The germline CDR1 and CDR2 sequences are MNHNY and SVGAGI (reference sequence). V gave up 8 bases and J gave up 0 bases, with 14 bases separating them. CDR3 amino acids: CASCPAGSSYNEQFF. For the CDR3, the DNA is TGTGCCAGCTGCCCCGCGGGTAGCTCCTACAATGAGCAGTTCTTC.

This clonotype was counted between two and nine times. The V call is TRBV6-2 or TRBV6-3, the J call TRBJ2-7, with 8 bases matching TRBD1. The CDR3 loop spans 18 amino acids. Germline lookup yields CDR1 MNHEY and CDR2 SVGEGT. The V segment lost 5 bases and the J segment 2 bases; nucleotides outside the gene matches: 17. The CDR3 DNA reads TGTGCCAGCAGTAGACGCGAACCCGGGACAGGAAGACCCTACGAGCAGTACTTC. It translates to CASSRREPGTGRPYEQYF.

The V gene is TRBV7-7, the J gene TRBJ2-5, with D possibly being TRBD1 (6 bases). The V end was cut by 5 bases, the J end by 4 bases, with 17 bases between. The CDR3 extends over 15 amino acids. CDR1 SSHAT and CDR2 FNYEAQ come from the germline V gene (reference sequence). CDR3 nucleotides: TGTGCCAGCAGCGAACAGGGCACTGCGTCAGAGACCCAGTACTTC. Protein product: CASSEQGTASETQYF.

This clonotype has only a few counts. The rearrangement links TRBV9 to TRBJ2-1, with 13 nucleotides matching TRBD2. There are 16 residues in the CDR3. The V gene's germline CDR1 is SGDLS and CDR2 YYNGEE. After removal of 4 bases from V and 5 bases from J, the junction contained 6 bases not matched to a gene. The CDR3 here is CASSHVGLAGDNEQFF. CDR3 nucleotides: TGTGCCAGCAGCCATGTCGGACTAGCGGGGGACAATGAGCAGTTCTTC.

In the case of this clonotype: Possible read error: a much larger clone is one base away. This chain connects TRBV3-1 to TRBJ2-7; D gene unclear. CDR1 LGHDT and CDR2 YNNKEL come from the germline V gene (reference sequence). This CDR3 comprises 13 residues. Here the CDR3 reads CASSQDFRYEQHF. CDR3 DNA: TGTGCCAGCAGCCAAGATTTCCGCTACGAGCAGCACTTC.

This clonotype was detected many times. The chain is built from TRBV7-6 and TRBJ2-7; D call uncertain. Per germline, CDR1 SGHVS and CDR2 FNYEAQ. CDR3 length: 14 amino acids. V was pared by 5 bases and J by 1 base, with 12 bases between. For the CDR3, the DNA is TGTGCCAGCAGCCCCGACCCGAAATCCTACGAGCAGTACTTC. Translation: CASSPDPKSYEQYF.

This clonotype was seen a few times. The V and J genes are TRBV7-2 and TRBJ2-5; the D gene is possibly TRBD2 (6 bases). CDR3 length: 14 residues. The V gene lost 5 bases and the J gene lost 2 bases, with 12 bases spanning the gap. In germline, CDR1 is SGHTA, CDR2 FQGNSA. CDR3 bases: TGTGCCAGCAGCCAGGGACTGAAACAAGAGACCCAGTACTTC. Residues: CASSQGLKQETQYF.

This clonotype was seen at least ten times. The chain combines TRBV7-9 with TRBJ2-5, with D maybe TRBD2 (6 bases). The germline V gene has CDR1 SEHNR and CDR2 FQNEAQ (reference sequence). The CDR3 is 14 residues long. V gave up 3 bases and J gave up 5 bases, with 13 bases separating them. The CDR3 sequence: CASSFRSGVETQYF. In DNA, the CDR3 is TGTGCCAGCAGCTTTCGTTCGGGAGTGGAGACCCAGTACTTC.

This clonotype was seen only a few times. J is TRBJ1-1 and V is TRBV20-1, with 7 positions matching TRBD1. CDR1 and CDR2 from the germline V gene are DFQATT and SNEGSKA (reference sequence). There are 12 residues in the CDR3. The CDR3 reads CRIDRDGTEAFF. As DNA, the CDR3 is TGCAGAATAGACAGGGATGGCACTGAAGCTTTCTTT.

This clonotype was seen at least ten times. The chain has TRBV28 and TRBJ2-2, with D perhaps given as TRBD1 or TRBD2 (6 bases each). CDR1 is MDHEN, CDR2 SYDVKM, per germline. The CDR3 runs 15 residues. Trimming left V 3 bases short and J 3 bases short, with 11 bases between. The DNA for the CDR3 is TGTGCCAGCAGTTTGCCCGGGGGCGACACCGGGGAGCTGTTTTTT. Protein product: CASSLPGGDTGELFF.

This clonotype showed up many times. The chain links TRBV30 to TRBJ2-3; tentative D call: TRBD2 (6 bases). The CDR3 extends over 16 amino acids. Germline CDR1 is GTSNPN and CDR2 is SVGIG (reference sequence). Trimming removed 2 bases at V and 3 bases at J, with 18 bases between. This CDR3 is CAWSPRGGSVTDTQYF. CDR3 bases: TGTGCCTGGAGTCCACGAGGAGGGTCGGTAACAGATACGCAGTATTTT.

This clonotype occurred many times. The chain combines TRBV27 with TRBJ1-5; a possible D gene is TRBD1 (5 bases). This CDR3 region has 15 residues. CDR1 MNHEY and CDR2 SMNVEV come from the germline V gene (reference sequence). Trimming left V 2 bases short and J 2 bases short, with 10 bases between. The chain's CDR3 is CASSLLPGGNQPQHF. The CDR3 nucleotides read TGTGCCAGCAGTTTACTGCCGGGGGGCAATCAGCCCCAGCATTTT.

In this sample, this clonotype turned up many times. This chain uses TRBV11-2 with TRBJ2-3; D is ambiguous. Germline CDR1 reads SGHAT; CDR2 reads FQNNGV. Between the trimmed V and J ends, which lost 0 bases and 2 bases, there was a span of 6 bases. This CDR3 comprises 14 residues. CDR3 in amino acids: CASSLERATDTQYF. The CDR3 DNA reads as TGTGCCAGCAGCTTAGAAAGGGCCACAGATACGCAGTATTTT.

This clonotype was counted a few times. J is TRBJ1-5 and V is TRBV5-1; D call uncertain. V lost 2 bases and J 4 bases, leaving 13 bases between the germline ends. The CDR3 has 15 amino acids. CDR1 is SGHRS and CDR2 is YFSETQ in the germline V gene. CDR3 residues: CASSFPRRRNQPQHF. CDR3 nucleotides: TGCGCCAGCAGCTTCCCCAGAAGGAGAAATCAGCCCCAGCATTTT.